Below are 17 T cell receptor beta chains sequenced from a single sample in a study of T cell responses to AZD1222 COVID-19 vaccine. Using immunoSEQ multiplex PCR, the repertoire was profiled, and TCRdb retains in-frame clones only, with some absent. The table shows 150,000 or so clones, with about 87% occurring only once. The sample was peripheral blood, taken on day 0 of AZD1222 vaccination. All receptors come from an adult in good health.

V is TRBV7-8 and J is TRBJ2-1; no firm D call. V was cut by 4 bases and J by 10 bases, with 17 bases left in between. Germline loops: CDR1 SGHVS, CDR2 FQNEAQ. This CDR3 has 14 amino acids. Here the CDR3 reads CASSSGIGVGEQFF. The CDR3 region has the DNA TGTGCCAGCAGCTCCGGTATTGGGGTGGGAGAGCAGTTCTTC.

The chain uses TRBV7-2 and TRBJ2-1; TRBD1 or TRBD2 may be the D gene (5 bases each). Between the trimmed V and J ends, which lost 4 bases and 8 bases, there was a span of 9 bases. The CDR3 has 12 amino acids. CDR1 and CDR2 (germline): SGHTA, FQGNSA. CDR3 protein: CASSWGSDEQFF. In DNA, the CDR3 is TGTGCCAGCAGCTGGGGGTCGGATGAGCAGTTCTTC.

This clone was counted once. The J gene is TRBJ1-5, the V gene TRBV7-2; possible D gene TRBD1, 6 bases. The germline gives CDR1 SGHTA, CDR2 FQGNSA. This CDR3 has 16 amino acids. Trimming cost V 5 bases and J 2 bases, with 16 bases left between them. CDR3 coding DNA: TGTGCCAGCAGCCTGCAAGGGGGGCACGGCAATCAGCCCCAGCATTTT. Translated, it gives CASSLQGGHGNQPQHF. Complete variable domain (other parts from reference TRBV7-2 and TRBJ1-5): GAGVSQSPSNKVTEKGKDVELRCDPISGHTALYWYRQSLGQGLEFLIYFQGNSAPDKSGLPSDRFSAERTGGSVSTLTIQRTQQEDSAVYLCASSLQGGHGNQPQHFGDGTRLSIL.

Only one count was recorded for this clone. The rearrangement links TRBV7-9 to TRBJ2-6, with TRBD1 as a possible D gene (5 bases). The CDR3 is 18 residues long. The germline CDR1 and CDR2 sequences are SEHNR and FQNEAQ (reference sequence). V lost 1 base and J lost 0, with 13 bases in between. For the CDR3, the DNA is TGTGCCAGCAGCTTAGAGCTGGGTGGGGCCTCTGGGGCCAACGTCCTGACTTTC. Translating it yields CASSLELGGASGANVLTF.

In nucleotides, the CDR3 is TGTGCCAGCAGCCGGATCGCAGGGGAGCTGTTTTTT. It specifies CASSRIAGELFF. The chain carries TRBV7-9 and TRBJ2-2; D remains ambiguous. V dropped 5 bases and J dropped 8 bases, with 9 bases sitting between them. This CDR3 spans 12 amino acids. CDR1 SEHNR and CDR2 FQNEAQ come from the germline V gene (reference sequence).

The gene calls are TRBV20-1 and TRBJ1-1; D gene unclear. V gave up 6 bases and J gave up 9 bases, with 14 bases separating them. CDR3 length equals 11 residues. The germline V gene encodes CDR1 DFQATT and CDR2 SNEGSKA (reference sequence). In nucleotides, the CDR3 is TGCAGTGCCTTGGACTCCCGTCAAGCTTTCTTT. Protein product: CSALDSRQAFF.

This clone was seen a handful of times. The chain uses TRBV5-6 and TRBJ1-6; possible D gene TRBD1, 5 bases. The V end was cut by 3 bases, the J end by 9 bases, with 13 bases between. This CDR3 is 14 amino acids long. The germline gives CDR1 SGHDT, CDR2 YYEEEE. The CDR3, as DNA: TGTGCCAGCAGCTCCCGGGACGCTCTTTCACCCCTCCACTTT. This codes for CASSSRDALSPLHF.

The chain has TRBV7-2 and TRBJ2-2; possible D gene TRBD1, 6 bases. Germline loops: CDR1 SGHTA, CDR2 FQGNSA. V was pared by 5 bases and J by 1 base, with 11 bases between. CDR3 size: 15 residues. The CDR3 here is CASSHGQLNTGELFF. The DNA of the CDR3 is TGTGCCAGCAGCCATGGACAGTTGAACACCGGGGAGCTGTTTTTT.

The J gene is TRBJ1-2, the V gene TRBV29-1; D call uncertain. Looked up from germline, CDR1 is SQVTM and CDR2 is ANQGSEA. V lost 0 bases, J lost 4 bases, and 12 bases lay in between. CDR3 length: 14 residues. The CDR3, as DNA: TGCAGCGTTGAAGATCAAAAAGGAATCTATGGCTACACCTTC. Protein product: CSVEDQKGIYGYTF.

This chain links TRBV7-2 with TRBJ1-5, with 9 bases lining up with TRBD1. The CDR3 extends over 15 amino acids. Unmatched junction bases numbered 9, after V lost 5 bases and J lost 7 bases. CDR1 SGHTA and CDR2 FQGNSA come from the germline V gene. The CDR3 loop reads CASSLRQGEEQPQHF. The CDR3 coding sequence is TGTGCCAGCAGCCTTAGACAGGGGGAGGAACAGCCCCAGCATTTT. Filled out from reference TRBV7-2 and TRBJ1-5, the complete variable domain reads GAGVSQSPSNKVTEKGKDVELRCDPISGHTALYWYRQSLGQGLEFLIYFQGNSAPDKSGLPSDRFSAERTGGSVSTLTIQRTQQEDSAVYLCASSLRQGEEQPQHFGDGTRLSIL.

This clone was observed a handful of times. The chain carries TRBV29-1 and TRBJ2-2, with 8 bases identical to TRBD2. The CDR3 is made up of 14 amino acids. Germline V gene data show CDR1 as SQVTM and CDR2 as ANQGSEA. Trimming took 5 bases from V and 6 from J; bases not matched to a gene: 8. CDR3 nucleotides: TGCAGCGTTTATATTAGCGGGGCTGCCGGGGAGCTGTTTTTT. Protein: CSVYISGAAGELFF.

This rearrangement joins TRBV5-6 to TRBJ1-3; D is perhaps TRBD1 (6 bases). Germline CDR1 and CDR2: SGHDT and YYEEEE. V lost 0 bases and J lost 3, with 13 bases in between. There are 16 residues in the CDR3. This chain's CDR3 is CASSLARGARGNTIYF. The CDR3 DNA reads TGTGCCAGCAGCTTGGCCCGGGGGGCGCGTGGAAACACCATATATTTT.

This chain uses TRBV9 with TRBJ1-5, with 7 nucleotides matching TRBD1. Germline lookup yields CDR1 SGDLS and CDR2 YYNGEE. This CDR3 region has 15 residues. V was clipped by 4 bases and J by 3 bases; unmatched bases: 7. CDR3 nucleotide sequence: TGTGCCAGCAGCCCCGAGACAGGGATCAATCAGCCCCAGCATTTT. Residues: CASSPETGINQPQHF. Using reference TRBV9 and TRBJ1-5 for the parts outside the CDR3, the full variable domain is DSGVTQTPKHLITATGQRVTLRCSPRSGDLSVYWYQQSLDQGLQFLIQYYNGEERAKGNILERFSAQQFPDLHSELNLSSLELGDSALYFCASSPETGINQPQHFGDGTRLSIL.

The J gene is TRBJ2-7, the V gene TRBV2, with 8 bases that match TRBD1. The ends lost 8 bases at V and 0 bases at J; junction bases unmatched: 3. CDR1 is SNHLY, CDR2 FYNNEI, per germline. This CDR3 region has 13 residues. CDR3 region: CASRQGISYEQYF. The CDR3 nucleotides are TGTGCCAGCCGACAGGGGATCTCCTACGAGCAGTACTTC. Full variable domain (missing parts from reference TRBV2 and TRBJ2-7): EPEVTQTPSHQVTQMGQEVILRCVPISNHLYFYWYRQILGQKVEFLVSFYNNEISEKSEIFDDQFSVERPDGSNFTLKIRSTKLEDSAMYFCASRQGISYEQYFGPGTRLTVT.

This rearrangement joins TRBV19 to TRBJ1-2, with 8 bases that match TRBD1. Germline V gene lookup returns CDR1 LNHDA and CDR2 SQIVND (reference sequence). Unmatched junction bases numbered 4, after V lost 7 bases and J lost 6 bases. The length of the CDR3 is 12 residues. In DNA, the CDR3 is TGTGCCAGTACAGAGGACAGGGATGGCTACACCTTC. Encoded protein: CASTEDRDGYTF.

This clone is a singleton in its sample. This chain connects TRBV6-2 or TRBV6-3 to TRBJ2-3; perhaps D is TRBD1 or TRBD2 (5 bases each). Germline loops: CDR1 MNHEY, CDR2 SVGEGT. This CDR3 is built from 14 residues. Trimming took off 2 bases at V and 9 bases at J, with 15 bases between the two ends. For the CDR3, the DNA is TGTGCCAGCAGTTACCCAGGGACCAGCCCAACGCAGTATTTT. Its protein product is CASSYPGTSPTQYF.

The DNA for the CDR3 is TGTGCCAGCAGTGACGTACACAATGAGCAGTTCTTC. It translates to CASSDVHNEQFF. V is TRBV6-6 and J is TRBJ2-1, with D unresolved. Trimming left V 5 bases short and J 5 bases short, with 7 bases between. In germline, CDR1 is MNHNY, CDR2 SVGAGI (reference sequence). The CDR3 loop spans 12 amino acids.